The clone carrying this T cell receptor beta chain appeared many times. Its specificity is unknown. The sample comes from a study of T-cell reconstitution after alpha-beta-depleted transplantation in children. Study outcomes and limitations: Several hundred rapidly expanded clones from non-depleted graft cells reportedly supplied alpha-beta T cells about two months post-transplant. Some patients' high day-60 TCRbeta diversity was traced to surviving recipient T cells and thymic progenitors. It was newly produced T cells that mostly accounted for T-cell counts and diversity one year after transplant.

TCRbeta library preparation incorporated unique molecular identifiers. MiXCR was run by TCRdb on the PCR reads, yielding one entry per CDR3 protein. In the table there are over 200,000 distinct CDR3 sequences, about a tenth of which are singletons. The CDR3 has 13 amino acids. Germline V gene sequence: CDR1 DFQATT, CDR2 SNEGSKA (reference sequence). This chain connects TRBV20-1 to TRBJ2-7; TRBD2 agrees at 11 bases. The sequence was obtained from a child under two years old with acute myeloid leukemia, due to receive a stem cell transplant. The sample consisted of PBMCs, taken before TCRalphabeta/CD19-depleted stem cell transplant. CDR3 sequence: CSAVAGGPYEQYF. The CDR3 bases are TGCAGCGCCGTAGCGGGAGGGCCTTACGAGCAGTACTTC.